The source of this T cell receptor (beta chain) is a study of control samples from healthy donors and cancer patients. Method: immunoSEQ multiplex PCR; TCRdb's copy keeps in-frame clones and lacks some. The table lists about 120,000 clones, about 89% of them singletons. The CDR3 contains 13 residues. Germline V lookup: CDR1 SGHRS, CDR2 YFSETQ. The germline V and J ends were trimmed by 6 bases and 1 base, with 10 bases remaining between them. This receptor was identified in a man in his forties or fifties in good health. The rearrangement joins TRBV5-1 to TRBJ1-1; a possible D gene is TRBD1 (6 bases). Sequenced material: blood. CDR3 amino acids: CASTRGANTEAFF. The CDR3 DNA follows: TGCGCCAGCACCCGGGGGGCGAACACTGAAGCTTTCTTT.